Below are 5 T cell receptor beta chains sequenced from a single sample in a study of blood T cells in healthy people across ages. A J-beta primer mix and a sample-barcoded 5' primer were used in a second PCR of about 7 to 12 cycles. One entry per CDR3 protein results from TCRdb running MiXCR on the 5' RACE reads. The sample lists about 670,000 distinct CDR3 sequences; about 43% were seen once. The sample taken for sequencing was blood. The receptors originated from a man at least 80 years old in good health.

The chain uses TRBV25-1 and TRBJ1-6; D is unclear. Germline loops: CDR1 MGHDK, CDR2 SYGVNS. The CDR3 extends over 15 amino acids. The V gene lost 9 bases and the J gene lost 0 bases, with 12 bases spanning the gap. This CDR3 is CASSSPHSYNSPLHF. The DNA for the CDR3 is TGTGCCAGTTCCTCGCCGCACTCCTATAATTCACCCCTCCACTTT.

The sample holds many counts of this clonotype. The gene calls are TRBV9 and TRBJ1-2; D is ambiguous. Trimming removed 3 bases at V and 0 bases at J, with 12 bases between. The CDR3 spans 15 residues. Germline loops: CDR1 SGDLS, CDR2 YYNGEE. The CDR3 loop reads CASSGTGIANYGYTF. For the CDR3, the DNA is TGTGCCAGCAGCGGGACCGGGATAGCTAACTATGGCTACACCTTC.

This clonotype occurred a few times. This rearrangement joins TRBV5-1 to TRBJ2-3, with D perhaps TRBD1 (6 bases). Trimming removed 6 bases at V and 2 bases at J, with 13 bases between. The CDR3 spans 14 residues. From germline, CDR1 is SGHRS and CDR2 YFSETQ. CDR3 in amino acids: CASKPGQPTDTQYF. CDR3 bases: TGCGCCAGCAAACCGGGACAACCCACAGATACGCAGTATTTT.

This clonotype has only a few counts. The chain links TRBV12-3 or TRBV12-4 to TRBJ2-7, with TRBD1 matching 10 bases. Losses at the gene ends were 6 bases for V and 4 bases for J; bases not matched to a gene: 15. The CDR3 has 17 residues. The CDR3 reads CASSYILGQGGGYEQYF. The CDR3 coding sequence is TGTGCCAGCAGCTACATCCTCGGACAGGGGGGCGGGTACGAGCAGTACTTC.

This rearrangement joins TRBV21-1 to TRBJ1-4; the table names TRBD1, a call not compared with the DNA. TRBV21-1 is a pseudogene locus. This CDR3 has 14 amino acids. As DNA, the CDR3 is TGTGCCAGCATAGAGAGGACATGTAATGAAAAACTGTTTTTT. The encoded protein is CASIERTCNEKLFF.